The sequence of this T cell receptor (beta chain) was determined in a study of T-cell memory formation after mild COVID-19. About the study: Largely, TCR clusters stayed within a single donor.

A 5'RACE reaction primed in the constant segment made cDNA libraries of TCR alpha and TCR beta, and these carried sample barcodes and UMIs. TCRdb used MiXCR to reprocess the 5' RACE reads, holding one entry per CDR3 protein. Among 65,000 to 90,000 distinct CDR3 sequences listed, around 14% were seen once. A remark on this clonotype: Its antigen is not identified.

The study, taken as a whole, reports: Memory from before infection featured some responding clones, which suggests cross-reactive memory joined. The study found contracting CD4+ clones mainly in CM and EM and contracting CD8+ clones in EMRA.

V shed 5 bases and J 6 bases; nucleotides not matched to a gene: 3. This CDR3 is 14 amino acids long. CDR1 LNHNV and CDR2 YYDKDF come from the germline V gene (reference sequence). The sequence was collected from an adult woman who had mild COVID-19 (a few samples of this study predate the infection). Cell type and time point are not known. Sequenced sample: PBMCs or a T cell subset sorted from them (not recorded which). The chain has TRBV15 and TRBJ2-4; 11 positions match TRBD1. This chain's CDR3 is CATSFGTGGNIQYF. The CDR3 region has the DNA TGTGCCACCAGCTTCGGGACAGGGGGAAACATTCAGTACTTC.